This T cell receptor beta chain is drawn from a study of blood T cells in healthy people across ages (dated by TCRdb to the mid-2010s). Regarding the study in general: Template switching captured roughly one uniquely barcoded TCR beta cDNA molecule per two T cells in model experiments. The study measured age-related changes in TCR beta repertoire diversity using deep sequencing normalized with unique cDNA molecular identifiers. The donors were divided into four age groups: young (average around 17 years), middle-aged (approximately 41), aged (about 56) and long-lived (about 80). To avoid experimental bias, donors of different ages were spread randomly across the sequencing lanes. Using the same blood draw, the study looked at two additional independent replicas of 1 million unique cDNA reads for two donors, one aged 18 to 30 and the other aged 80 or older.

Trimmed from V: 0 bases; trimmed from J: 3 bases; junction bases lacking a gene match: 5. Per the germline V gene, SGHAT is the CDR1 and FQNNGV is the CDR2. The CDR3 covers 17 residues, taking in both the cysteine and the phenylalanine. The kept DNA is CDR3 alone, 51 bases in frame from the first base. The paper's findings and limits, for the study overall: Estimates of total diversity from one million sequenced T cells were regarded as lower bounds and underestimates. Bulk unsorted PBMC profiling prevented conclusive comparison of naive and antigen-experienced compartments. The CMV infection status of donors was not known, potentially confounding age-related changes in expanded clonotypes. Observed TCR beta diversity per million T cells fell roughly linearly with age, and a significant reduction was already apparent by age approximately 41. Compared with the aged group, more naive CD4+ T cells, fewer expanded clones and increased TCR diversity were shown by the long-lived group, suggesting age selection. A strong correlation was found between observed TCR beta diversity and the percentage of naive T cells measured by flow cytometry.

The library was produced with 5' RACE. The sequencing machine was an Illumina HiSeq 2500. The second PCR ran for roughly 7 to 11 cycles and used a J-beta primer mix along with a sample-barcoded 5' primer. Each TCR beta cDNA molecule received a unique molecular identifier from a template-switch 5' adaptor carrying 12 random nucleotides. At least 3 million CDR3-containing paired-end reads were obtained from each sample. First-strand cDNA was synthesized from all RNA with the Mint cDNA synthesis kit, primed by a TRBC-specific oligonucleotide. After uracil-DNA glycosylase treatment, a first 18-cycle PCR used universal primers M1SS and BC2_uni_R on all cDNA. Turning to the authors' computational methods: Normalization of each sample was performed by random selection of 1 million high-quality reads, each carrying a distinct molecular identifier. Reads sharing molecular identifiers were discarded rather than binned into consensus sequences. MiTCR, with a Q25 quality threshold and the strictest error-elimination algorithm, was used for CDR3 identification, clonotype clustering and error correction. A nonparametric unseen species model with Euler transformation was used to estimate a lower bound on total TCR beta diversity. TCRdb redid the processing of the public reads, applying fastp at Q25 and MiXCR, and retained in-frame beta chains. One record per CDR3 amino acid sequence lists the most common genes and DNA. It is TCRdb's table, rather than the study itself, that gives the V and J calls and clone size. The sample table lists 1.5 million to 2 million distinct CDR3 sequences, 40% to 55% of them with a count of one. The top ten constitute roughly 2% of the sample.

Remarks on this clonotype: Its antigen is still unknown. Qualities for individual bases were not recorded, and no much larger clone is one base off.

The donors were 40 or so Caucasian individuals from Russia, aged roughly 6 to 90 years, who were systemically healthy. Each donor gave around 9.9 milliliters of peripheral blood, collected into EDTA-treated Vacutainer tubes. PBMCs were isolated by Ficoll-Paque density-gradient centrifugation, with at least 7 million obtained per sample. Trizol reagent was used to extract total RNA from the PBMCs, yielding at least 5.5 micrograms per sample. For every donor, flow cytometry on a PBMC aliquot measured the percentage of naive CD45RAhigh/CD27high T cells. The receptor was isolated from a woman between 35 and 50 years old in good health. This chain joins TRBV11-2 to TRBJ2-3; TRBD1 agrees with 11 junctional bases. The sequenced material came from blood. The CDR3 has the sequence CASSLEGTGGGTDTQYF. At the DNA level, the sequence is TGTGCCAGCAGCTTAGAAGGGACAGGGGGTGGGACAGATACGCAGTATTTT.